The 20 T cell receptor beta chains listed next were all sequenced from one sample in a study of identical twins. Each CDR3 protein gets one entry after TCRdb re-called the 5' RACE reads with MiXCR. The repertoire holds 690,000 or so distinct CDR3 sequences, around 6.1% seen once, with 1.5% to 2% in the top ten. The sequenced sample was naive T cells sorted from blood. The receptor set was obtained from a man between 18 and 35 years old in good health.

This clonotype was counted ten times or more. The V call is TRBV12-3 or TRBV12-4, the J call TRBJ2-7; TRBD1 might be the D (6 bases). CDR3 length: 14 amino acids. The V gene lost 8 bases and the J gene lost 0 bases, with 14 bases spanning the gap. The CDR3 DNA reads TGTGCCAGCCGATTAACAGGGAGCTCCTACGAGCAGTACTTC. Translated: CASRLTGSSYEQYF.

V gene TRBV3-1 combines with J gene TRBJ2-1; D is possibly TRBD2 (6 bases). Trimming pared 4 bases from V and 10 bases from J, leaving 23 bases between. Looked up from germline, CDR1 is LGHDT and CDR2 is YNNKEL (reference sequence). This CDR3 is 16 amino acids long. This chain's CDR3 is CASSLPGTPRGEEQFF. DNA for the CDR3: TGTGCCAGCAGCCTTCCCGGGACTCCCCGAGGAGAGGAGCAGTTCTTC.

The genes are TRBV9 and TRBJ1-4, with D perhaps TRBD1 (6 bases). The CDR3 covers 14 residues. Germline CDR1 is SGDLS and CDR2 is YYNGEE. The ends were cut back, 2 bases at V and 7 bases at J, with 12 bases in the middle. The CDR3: CASSVTGIGEKLFF. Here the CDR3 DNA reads TGTGCCAGCAGCGTCACAGGGATTGGTGAAAAACTGTTTTTT.

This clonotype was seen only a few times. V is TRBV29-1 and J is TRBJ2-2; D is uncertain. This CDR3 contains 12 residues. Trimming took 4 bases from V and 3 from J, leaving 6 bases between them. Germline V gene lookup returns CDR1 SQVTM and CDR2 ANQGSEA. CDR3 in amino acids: CSVGSHTGELFF. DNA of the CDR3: TGCAGCGTTGGGTCTCACACCGGGGAGCTGTTTTTT.

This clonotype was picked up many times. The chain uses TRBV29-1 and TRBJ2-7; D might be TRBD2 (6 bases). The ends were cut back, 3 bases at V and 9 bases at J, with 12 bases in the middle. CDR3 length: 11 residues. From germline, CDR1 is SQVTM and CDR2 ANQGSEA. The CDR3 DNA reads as TGCAGCGTTGAGGAGGAGGGTGGGCAGTACTTC. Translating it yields CSVEEEGGQYF.

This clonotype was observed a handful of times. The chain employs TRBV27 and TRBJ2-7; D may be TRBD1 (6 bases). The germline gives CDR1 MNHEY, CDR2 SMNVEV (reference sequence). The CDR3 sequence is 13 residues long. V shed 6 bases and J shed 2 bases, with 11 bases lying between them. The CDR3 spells CASSRSGAYEQYV. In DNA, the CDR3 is TGTGCCAGCAGCCGTTCAGGGGCCTACGAGCAGTACGTC.

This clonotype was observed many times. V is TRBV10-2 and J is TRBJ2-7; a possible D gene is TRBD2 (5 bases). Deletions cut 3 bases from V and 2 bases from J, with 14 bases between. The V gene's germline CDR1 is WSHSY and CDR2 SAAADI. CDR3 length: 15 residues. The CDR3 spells CASSETELGAYEQYF. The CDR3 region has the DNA TGCGCCAGCAGTGAAACAGAACTAGGAGCCTACGAGCAGTACTTC.

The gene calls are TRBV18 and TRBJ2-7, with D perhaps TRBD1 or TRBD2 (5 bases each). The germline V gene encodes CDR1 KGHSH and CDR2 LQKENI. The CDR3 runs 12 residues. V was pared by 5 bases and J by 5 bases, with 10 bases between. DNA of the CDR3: TGTGCCAGCTCAGACGGGACCCACGAGCAGTACTTC. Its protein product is CASSDGTHEQYF. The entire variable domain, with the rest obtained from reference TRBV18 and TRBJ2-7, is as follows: NAGVMQNPRHLVRRRGQEARLRCSPMKGHSHVYWYRQLPEEGLKFMVYLQKENIIDESGMPKERFSAEFPKEGPSILRIQQVVRGDSAAYFCASSDGTHEQYFGPGTRLTVT.

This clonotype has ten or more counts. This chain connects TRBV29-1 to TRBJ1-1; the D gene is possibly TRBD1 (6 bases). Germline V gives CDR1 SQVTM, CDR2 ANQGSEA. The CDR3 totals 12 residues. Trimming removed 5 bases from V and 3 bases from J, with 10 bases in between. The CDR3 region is CSVNREHTEAFF. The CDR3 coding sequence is TGCAGCGTTAACAGGGAGCACACTGAAGCTTTCTTT.

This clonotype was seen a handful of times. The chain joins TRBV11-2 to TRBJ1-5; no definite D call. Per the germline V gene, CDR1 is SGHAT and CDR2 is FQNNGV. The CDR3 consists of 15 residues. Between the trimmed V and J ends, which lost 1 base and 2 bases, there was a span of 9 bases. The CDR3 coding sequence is TGTGCCAGCAGCTTAGGATTTTCTGGCAATCAGCCCCAGCATTTT. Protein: CASSLGFSGNQPQHF.

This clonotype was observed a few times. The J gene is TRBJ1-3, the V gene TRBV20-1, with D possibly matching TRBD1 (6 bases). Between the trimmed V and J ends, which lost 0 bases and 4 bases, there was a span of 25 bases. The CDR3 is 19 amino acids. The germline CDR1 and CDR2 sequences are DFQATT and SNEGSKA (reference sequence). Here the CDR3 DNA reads TGCAGTGCTAGAGATCCGCAGGGGACGACCGGACGACAAGGAAACACCATATATTTT. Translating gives CSARDPQGTTGRQGNTIYF.

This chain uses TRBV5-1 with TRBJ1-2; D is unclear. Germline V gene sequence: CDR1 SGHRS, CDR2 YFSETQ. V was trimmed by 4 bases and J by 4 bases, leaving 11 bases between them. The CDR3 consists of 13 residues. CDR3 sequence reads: CASSEEGFYGYTF. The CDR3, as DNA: TGCGCCAGCAGCGAGGAAGGATTCTATGGCTACACCTTC.

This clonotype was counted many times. CDR3 protein: CASGRLAGNTDTQYF. CDR3 sequence (DNA): TGTGCCAGCGGTAGACTAGCGGGGAACACAGATACGCAGTATTTT. The chain recombines TRBV6-2 or TRBV6-3 with TRBJ2-3; 11 positions agree with TRBD2. CDR1 is MNHEY and CDR2 is SVGEGT in the germline V gene. V shed 8 bases and J 2 bases; nucleotides not matched to a gene: 6. The CDR3 is 15 residues long.

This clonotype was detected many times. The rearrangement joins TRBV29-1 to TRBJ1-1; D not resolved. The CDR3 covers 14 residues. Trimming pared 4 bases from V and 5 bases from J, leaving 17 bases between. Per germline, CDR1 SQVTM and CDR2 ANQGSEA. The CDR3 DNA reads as TGCAGCGTTGGAGGGAAACTGGGTCTGACTGAAGCTTTCTTT. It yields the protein CSVGGKLGLTEAFF.

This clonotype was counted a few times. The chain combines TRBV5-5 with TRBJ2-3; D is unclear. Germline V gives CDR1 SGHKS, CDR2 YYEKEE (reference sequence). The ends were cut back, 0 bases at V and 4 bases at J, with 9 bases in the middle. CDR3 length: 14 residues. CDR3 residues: CASSLVGKADTQYF. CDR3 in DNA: TGTGCCAGCAGCTTGGTAGGAAAAGCAGATACGCAGTATTTT. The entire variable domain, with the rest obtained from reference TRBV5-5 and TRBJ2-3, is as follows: DAGVTQSPTHLIKTRGQQVTLRCSPISGHKSVSWYQQVLGQGPQFIFQYYEKEERGRGNFPDRFSARQFPNYSSELNVNALLLGDSALYLCASSLVGKADTQYFGPGTRLTVL.

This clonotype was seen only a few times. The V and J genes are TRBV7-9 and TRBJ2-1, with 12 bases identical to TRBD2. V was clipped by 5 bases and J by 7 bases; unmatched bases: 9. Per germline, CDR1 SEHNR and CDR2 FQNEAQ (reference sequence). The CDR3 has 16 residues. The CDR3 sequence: CASSDGLAGIKNEQFF. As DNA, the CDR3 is TGTGCCAGCAGCGACGGACTAGCGGGAATAAAGAATGAGCAGTTCTTC.

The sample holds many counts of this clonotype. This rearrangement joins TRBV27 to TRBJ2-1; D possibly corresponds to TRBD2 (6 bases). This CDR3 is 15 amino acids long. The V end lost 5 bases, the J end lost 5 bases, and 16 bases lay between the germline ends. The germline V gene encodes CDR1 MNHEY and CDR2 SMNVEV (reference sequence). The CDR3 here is CASSITRGTDNEQFF. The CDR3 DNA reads TGTGCCAGCAGTATAACGCGGGGAACGGACAATGAGCAGTTCTTC.

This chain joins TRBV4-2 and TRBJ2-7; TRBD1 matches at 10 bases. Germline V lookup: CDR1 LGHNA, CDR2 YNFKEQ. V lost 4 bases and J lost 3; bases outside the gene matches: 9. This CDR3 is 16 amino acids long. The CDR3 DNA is TGTGCCAGCAGCCGCCTAGGGACAGGGGTAAACTACGAGCAGTACTTC. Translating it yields CASSRLGTGVNYEQYF.

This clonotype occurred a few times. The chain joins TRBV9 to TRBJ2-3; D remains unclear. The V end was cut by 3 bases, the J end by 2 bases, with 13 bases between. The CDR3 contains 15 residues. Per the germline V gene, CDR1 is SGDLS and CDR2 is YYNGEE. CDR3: CASSAPVKITDTQYF. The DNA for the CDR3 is TGTGCCAGCAGCGCGCCCGTAAAAATCACAGATACGCAGTATTTT.

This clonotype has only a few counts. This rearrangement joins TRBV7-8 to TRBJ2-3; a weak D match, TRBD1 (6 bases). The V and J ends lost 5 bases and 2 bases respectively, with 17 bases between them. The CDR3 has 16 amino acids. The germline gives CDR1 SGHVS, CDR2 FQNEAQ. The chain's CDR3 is CASSGHRAHYTDTQYF. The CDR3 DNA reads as TGTGCCAGCAGCGGGCACAGGGCACACTACACAGATACGCAGTATTTT.